A selection of T cell receptor beta chains follows, all from one sample in a study of cytomegalovirus exposure and HLA in healthy donors. Sequencing used immunoSEQ multiplex PCR; TCRdb keeps in-frame clones, though not all of them. Of around 150,000 clones in the sample, over 75% are singletons; the top ten hold approximately 0.89%. Sequencing was done on a sample of PBMCs. The receptors derive from a woman aged 50 to 60 in good health and CMV-seropositive. The CDR3 runs from the conserved cysteine through the conserved F or W. Fields, in order: V gene, D gene, CDR3 length, J gene, clone size, CDR3 DNA, CDR3 protein. D genes are given only for firm matches. Clone size is stated in some rows and not others, as once, few, many or a class when expanded.

TRBV18	-	16	TRBJ1-3	-	TGTGCCAGCTCACCTTCTCGGGAGACAAGTGGAAACACCATATATTTT	CASSPSRETSGNTIYF
TRBV2	-	16	TRBJ2-7	few	TGTGCCAGCAGTGGACCACTACAGGTGAGCTCCTACGAGCAGTACTTC	CASSGPLQVSSYEQYF
TRBV7-9	-	12	TRBJ1-1	-	TGTTCCAGCAGCTTAAGGGGGACTGAAGCTTTCTTT	CSSSLRGTEAFF
TRBV6-5	TRBD1	14	TRBJ1-1	-	TGTGCCAGCAGTTACTCTAACAGGGGACGTGAAGCTTTCTTT	CASSYSNRGREAFF
TRBV2	TRBD1	13	TRBJ1-1	-	TGTGCCACGAGCGGACAGGGTAGGACTGAAGCTTTCTTT	CATSGQGRTEAFF
TRBV18	-	12	TRBJ2-1	-	TGTGCCAGCTCACCCCCCTCCGGGGAGCAGTTCTTC	CASSPPSGEQFF
TRBV15	-	14	TRBJ2-7	-	TGTGCCACCAGCAGAGGGGGCACCGCCTACGAGCAGTACTTC	CATSRGGTAYEQYF
TRBV7-9	-	13	TRBJ2-1	-	TGTGCCAGCAGCCTGCGGGGAAACAATGAGCAGTTCTTC	CASSLRGNNEQFF
TRBV20-1	-	11	TRBJ1-1	-	TGCAGTGCTAACGGGGACACTGAAGCTTTCTTT	CSANGDTEAFF
TRBV2	-	15	TRBJ1-5	few	TGTGCCAGCAGCGTTGGAGACAGGTATTATCAGCCCCAGCATTTT	CASSVGDRYYQPQHF
TRBV7-2	-	14	TRBJ1-2	once	TGTGCCAGCAGCTTAGACAGCATAACAGGGGGCTACACCTTC	CASSLDSITGGYTF
TRBV27	TRBD1	16	TRBJ2-7	-	TGTGCCAGCAGTTTATCGATGGGCAGGGGGCACTACGAGCAGTACTTC	CASSLSMGRGHYEQYF
TRBV5-6	TRBD1	13	TRBJ1-1	-	TGTGCCAGCAGCTTGGTTGGGACAGCGGAAGCTTTCTTT	CASSLVGTAEAFF
TRBV9	-	14	TRBJ2-2	-	TGTGCCAGCAGCGGCCCCACGCCAGGCGGGGAGCTGTTTTTT	CASSGPTPGGELFF
TRBV10-1	-	15	TRBJ1-4	-	TGCGCCAGCAGTGAGTCGCGGGACTGGTGTGAAAAACTGTTTTTT	CASSESRDWCEKLFF
TRBV7-2	TRBD2	13	TRBJ2-3	-	TGTGCCGGAATTAGCGGGAGAATAGATACGCAGTATTTT	CAGISGRIDTQYF
TRBV5-4	TRBD2	13	TRBJ2-1	-	TGTGCCAGAGGATCTAGCGGGAGCAATGAGCAGTTCTTC	CARGSSGSNEQFF
TRBV4-1	TRBD2	15	TRBJ2-5	-	TGCGCCAGCAGCTCTCGGACTAGCGGGGTAGAGACCCAGTACTTC	CASSSRTSGVETQYF
TRBV28	TRBD1	15	TRBJ2-7	-	TGTGCCAGCAGTTTCCCGGGACAGGGACCCTACGAGCAGTACTTC	CASSFPGQGPYEQYF
TRBV10-2	TRBD2	18	TRBJ2-2	-	TGCGCCAGCAGTGAGACTAGCGGGAGTTCGGGGGACACCGGGGAGCTGTTTTTT	CASSETSGSSGDTGELFF
TRBV15	-	14	TRBJ2-7	-	TGTGCCACCAGCAGAGATATGGGAGGGGGCGAGCAGTACTTC	CATSRDMGGGEQYF
TRBV5-6	-	15	TRBJ2-7	-	TGTGCCAGCATCATACTCCGGGAAGGCGGCTACGAGCAGTACTTC	CASIILREGGYEQYF
TRBV2	-	15	TRBJ2-1	-	TGTGCCAGCCATATCCCAGGGCCCCCCTACAATGAGCAGTTCTTC	CASHIPGPPYNEQFF
TRBV6-5	-	15	TRBJ2-7	-	TGTGCCAGCAGTTCCCCGAACCAATACAATTACGAGCAGTACTTC	CASSSPNQYNYEQYF
TRBV30	-	14	TRBJ2-7	-	TGTGCCTGGAGTAGGGTAGCGACTACCTACGAGCAGTACTTC	CAWSRVATTYEQYF
TRBV18	-	15	TRBJ2-2	-	TGTGCCAGCTCACCAAGGAGGGACAGCACCGGGGAGCTGTTTTTT	CASSPRRDSTGELFF
TRBV7-2	TRBD2	17	TRBJ2-3	-	TGTGCCAGCAGCGGCTTCGAGGCTAGCGGGAGCACAGATACGCAGTATTTT	CASSGFEASGSTDTQYF
TRBV5-1	TRBD1	16	TRBJ2-3	-	TGCGCCAGCAGCTCCTTGGGACAGGGGTGGGCAGATACGCAGTATTTT	CASSSLGQGWADTQYF
TRBV9	-	15	TRBJ2-2	once	TGTGCCAGCAGCGAGAAATCTATGAACACCGGGGAGCTGTTTTTT	CASSEKSMNTGELFF
TRBV6-1	TRBD1	15	TRBJ2-1	-	TGTGCCAGCACCCCAGGGACAGGGAAGTACAATGAGCAGTTCTTC	CASTPGTGKYNEQFF
TRBV18	-	15	TRBJ1-2	few	TGTGCCAGCTCACCGGACGTCGGGAGGGACTATGGCTACACCTTC	CASSPDVGRDYGYTF
TRBV2	-	14	TRBJ1-3	-	TGTGCCAGCAGCAACCTAATCTCTGGAAACACCATATATTTT	CASSNLISGNTIYF
TRBV9	TRBD2	16	TRBJ2-2	-	TGTGCCAGCAGCGTAGCGGCGGGAGGGAACACCGGGGAGCTGTTTTTT	CASSVAAGGNTGELFF
TRBV9	TRBD2	18	TRBJ2-3	-	TGTGCCAGCAGCCCTCTGCCTAGCGGGGGTTCTACCACAGATACGCAGTATTTT	CASSPLPSGGSTTDTQYF
TRBV7-2	TRBD1	15	TRBJ2-7	-	TGTGCCAGCAGCTTAAAGGGACAGGGGGTCTACGAGCAGTACTTC	CASSLKGQGVYEQYF
TRBV5-6	TRBD2	15	TRBJ2-5	-	TGTGCCAGCAGCTCGACTAGCGGGGCGCAAGAGACCCAGTACTTC	CASSSTSGAQETQYF
TRBV5-4	-	14	TRBJ2-3	-	TGTGCCAGCAGTTGGGGTAGCGGCACAGATACGCAGTATTTT	CASSWGSGTDTQYF
TRBV5-4	-	17	TRBJ2-2	-	TGTGCCAGCAGCTTGGGACACCCAGCGGCTAGTACCGGGGAGCTGTTTTTT	CASSLGHPAASTGELFF
TRBV28	-	12	TRBJ1-2	-	TGTGCCAGCAGCCCAACAGGGCATGGCTACACCTTC	CASSPTGHGYTF
TRBV18	TRBD2	16	TRBJ2-3	-	TGTGCCAGCTCACCGATACTAGCGGGAATGTCAGATACGCAGTATTTT	CASSPILAGMSDTQYF
TRBV25-1	-	13	TRBJ2-7	-	TGTGCCAGCATAGAGTCCGGGTCCAGCGAGCAGTACTTC	CASIESGSSEQYF
TRBV4-1	-	14	TRBJ1-2	-	TGCGCCAGCAGCCCTGCAGGGGCTAACTATGGCTACACCTTC	CASSPAGANYGYTF
TRBV6-5	TRBD1	15	TRBJ2-1	-	TGTGCCAGCAGTTACTCTGGGACAGGGGGCACTGAGCAGTTCTTC	CASSYSGTGGTEQFF
TRBV2	TRBD2	16	TRBJ2-1	once	TGTGCCAGCACCTCGAGCGGGGGGAGGTCCTACAATGAGCAGTTCTTC	CASTSSGGRSYNEQFF
TRBV6-5	TRBD1	14	TRBJ1-1	few	TGTGCCAGCAGAGCAGGGACAGCGAACACTGAAGCTTTCTTT	CASRAGTANTEAFF
TRBV9	-	17	TRBJ1-6	-	TGTGCCAGCAGCCCCAGCCCCCCGGGTCGGAATAATTCACCCCTCCACTTT	CASSPSPPGRNNSPLHF
TRBV29-1	-	12	TRBJ1-5	-	TGCAGCGTTGGGGCAGATAATCAGCCCCAGCATTTT	CSVGADNQPQHF
TRBV23-1	-	15	TRBJ2-6	-	TGCGCCAGCAGTAAGGACTGCTCTGGGGCCAACGTCCTGACTTTC	CASSKDCSGANVLTF
TRBV6-6	-	12	TRBJ1-1	-	TGTGCCAGCAGTTTACAGAACACTGAAGCTTTCTTT	CASSLQNTEAFF
TRBV2	TRBD1	14	TRBJ2-3	once	TGTGCCAGCAGTCGAGGGGGCGGCCCAGATACGCAGTATTTT	CASSRGGGPDTQYF
TRBV6-1	-	11	TRBJ2-5	few	TGTGCCAGCAGGACAGTGGAGACCCAGTACTTC	CASRTVETQYF
TRBV19	-	13	TRBJ1-2	-	TGTGCCAGTAGTATATACCCCGCCGGGGGCTACACCTTC	CASSIYPAGGYTF